This passage covers 20 T cell receptor beta chains from one sample sequenced in a study of CD8+ T cells in alopecia areata. cDNA prepared by RNA extraction and subsequent reverse transcription served as the template for sequencing. The method was immunoSEQ multiplex PCR; TCRdb's version includes in-frame clones alone and lacks a portion of them. Among some 150,000 clones listed, around 58% were seen once. Treatment meaning: oral pan-JAK inhibitor, 5-10 mg twice daily. The input for sequencing was CD4+ T cells sorted from blood, taken around week 55, from a patient treated with tofacitinib. The receptors originated from a human donor with alopecia areata.

This clone occurred a few times. The V and J genes are TRBV4-1 and TRBJ2-3; no definite D call. This CDR3 contains 12 residues. Trimming removed 3 bases from V and 6 bases from J, with 7 bases in between. Germline V lookup: CDR1 MGHRA, CDR2 YSYEKL. The DNA for the CDR3 is TGCGCCAGCAGCCATCTTTTCGATACGCAGTATTTT. Translating it yields CASSHLFDTQYF.

This clone was found once. V usage is TRBV6-5 and J usage is TRBJ2-7, with 7 bases fitting TRBD1. CDR1 MNHEY and CDR2 SVGAGI come from the germline V gene. Losses at the gene ends were 6 bases for V and 1 base for J; bases not matched to a gene: 9. The CDR3 extends over 15 amino acids. CDR3 residues: CASSHGQARSYEQYF. The CDR3 DNA follows: TGTGCCAGCAGCCACGGACAGGCGAGATCCTACGAGCAGTACTTC.

The chain joins TRBV30 to TRBJ2-7; no clear D gene. Germline assignment: CDR1 GTSNPN and CDR2 SVGIG (reference sequence). V gave up 0 bases and J gave up 6 bases, with 6 bases separating them. The CDR3 spans 11 residues. The CDR3 region has the DNA TGTGCCTGGAGTGTGTCCCGCGAGCAGTACTTC. This encodes CAWSVSREQYF.

The chain is built from TRBV29-1 and TRBJ2-7; D may be TRBD2 (5 bases). The CDR3 covers 14 residues. Germline CDR1 and CDR2: SQVTM and ANQGSEA. V lost 4 bases and J lost 0, with 13 bases in between. The CDR3 loop reads CSVAVEGLSYEQYF. The CDR3 DNA follows: TGCAGCGTTGCCGTTGAGGGCCTCTCCTACGAGCAGTACTTC.

CDR3 protein: CASSLDSRNNYGYTF. CDR3 DNA sequence: TGTGCCAGCAGCTTAGACAGCAGGAACAACTATGGCTACACCTTC. This chain uses TRBV7-2 with TRBJ1-2; unclear D gene. The CDR3 is 15 residues long. V lost 1 base and J 2 bases, leaving 11 bases between the germline ends. CDR1 and CDR2 (germline): SGHTA, FQGNSA.

This chain joins TRBV29-1 and TRBJ1-2, with D possibly being TRBD1 (5 bases). The CDR3 spans 11 residues. The V end was cut by 4 bases, the J end by 9 bases, with 12 bases between. The V gene's germline CDR1 is SQVTM and CDR2 ANQGSEA. CDR3 bases: TGCAGCGTTGGGGTTGGGGGAAGCTACACCTTC. Translating gives CSVGVGGSYTF. Combining the CDR3 with reference TRBV29-1 and TRBJ1-2 gives the whole variable domain SAVISQKPSRDICQRGTSLTIQCQVDSQVTMMFWYRQQPGQSLTLIATANQGSEATYESGFVIDKFPISRPNLTFSTLTVSNMSPEDSSIYLCSVGVGGSYTFGSGTRLTVV.

This chain links TRBV29-1 with TRBJ1-2; the D is unclear. The CDR3 is 15 amino acids. Germline CDR1 reads SQVTM; CDR2 reads ANQGSEA. V lost 2 bases, J lost 3 bases, and 16 bases lay in between. In DNA form, the CDR3 reads TGCAGCGTTGAACCCCGGGTAGCAGTGGACTATGGCTACACCTTC. This codes for CSVEPRVAVDYGYTF.

This chain links TRBV29-1 with TRBJ2-3, with a tentative D call TRBD1 (5 bases). The CDR3 sequence is 14 residues long. Deletions cut 1 base from V and 4 bases from J, with 12 bases between. Germline V gene lookup returns CDR1 SQVTM and CDR2 ANQGSEA. The CDR3 here is CSVEGAGRPDTQYF. The CDR3 DNA follows: TGCAGCGTTGAAGGGGCAGGGCGCCCAGATACGCAGTATTTT.

The chain couples TRBV2 to TRBJ2-5, with D possibly being TRBD1 (6 bases). The CDR3 length is 13 residues. Trimming cost V 4 bases and J 5 bases, with 11 bases left between them. Germline CDR1 and CDR2: SNHLY and FYNNEI. CDR3 in amino acids: CASSVGQIETQYF. In DNA form, the CDR3 reads TGTGCCAGCAGTGTTGGACAGATCGAGACCCAGTACTTC.

The gene calls are TRBV30 and TRBJ1-2; D perhaps matches TRBD1 (6 bases). The CDR3 has 16 amino acids. V was pared by 2 bases and J by 8 bases, with 24 bases between. Germline V lookup: CDR1 GTSNPN, CDR2 SVGIG (reference sequence). The CDR3, as DNA: TGTGCCTGGAGTAGGTTGGCAGGGGCCCCCTCAGGGGGCTACACCTTC. This sequence encodes CAWSRLAGAPSGGYTF.

The chain links TRBV4-1 to TRBJ2-1; D assignment may be TRBD1 or TRBD2 (6 bases each). V was shortened by 0 bases and J by 1 base, with 22 bases between the two germline ends. CDR1 and CDR2 (germline): MGHRA, YSYEKL. This CDR3 contains 20 residues. The CDR3 region is CASSQDPEGFTGNSYNEQFF. CDR3 nucleotides: TGCGCCAGCAGCCAAGACCCGGAGGGCTTTACAGGGAATTCCTACAATGAGCAGTTCTTC.

The gene calls are TRBV29-1 and TRBJ2-3; D is undetermined. V shed 3 bases and J shed 0 bases, with 1 base lying between them. Germline V gene data show CDR1 as SQVTM and CDR2 as ANQGSEA. The CDR3 totals 11 residues. The CDR3 sequence: CSVDSTDTQYF. CDR3 DNA: TGCAGCGTTGACAGCACAGATACGCAGTATTTT.

As DNA, the CDR3 is TGTGCCAGCAGCTCAAAACAAGAGACCCAGTACTTC. Translated: CASSSKQETQYF. The rearrangement joins TRBV2 to TRBJ2-5; D is unresolved. V was shortened by 6 bases and J by 2 bases, with 7 bases between the two germline ends. Germline V gene sequence: CDR1 SNHLY, CDR2 FYNNEI. The CDR3 totals 12 residues.

This clone was counted once. V and J are TRBV4-2 and TRBJ1-1; no clear D gene. Germline assignment: CDR1 LGHNA and CDR2 YNFKEQ. The CDR3 is made up of 14 amino acids. V lost 4 bases and J 3 bases, leaving 12 bases between the germline ends. In DNA form, the CDR3 reads TGTGCCAGCAGCCCGGGCGGGTTGGACACTGAAGCTTTCTTT. Translated, it gives CASSPGGLDTEAFF.

This chain joins TRBV19 and TRBJ2-1; 8 bases agree with TRBD2. Germline V lookup: CDR1 LNHDA, CDR2 SQIVND (reference sequence). Trimming removed 3 bases from V and 9 bases from J; junction bases left unmatched: 16. The length of the CDR3 is 17 residues. Written as DNA, the CDR3 is TGTGCCAGTAGTATTCTGAAAACCCAGCGGGGGTACGGTGAGCAGTTCTTC. Protein product: CASSILKTQRGYGEQFF.

The chain joins TRBV5-6 to TRBJ1-2; D unclear. The V and J ends lost 4 bases and 3 bases respectively, with 13 bases between them. CDR1 is SGHDT and CDR2 is YYEEEE in the germline V gene. The CDR3 runs to 14 residues. Here the CDR3 reads CASSEEINDYGYTF. CDR3 bases: TGTGCCAGCAGCGAGGAGATTAACGACTATGGCTACACCTTC.

Concerning this clone itself: Compared with germline, one end of the junction differs, possibly owing to a read error. The chain is built from TRBV5-6 and TRBJ2-5, with D possibly being TRBD1 or TRBD2 (6 bases each). The CDR3 runs to 16 residues. CDR1 is SGHDT and CDR2 is YYEEEE in the germline V gene. In DNA form, the CDR3 reads TGCGCCAGCAGCTTGCGGGTCTACGGGGGCCGAGAGACCCAGTACTTC. This sequence encodes CASSLRVYGGRETQYF.

The table lists this clone with a few counts. The chain links TRBV9 to TRBJ2-5; D is unresolved. The CDR3 loop spans 13 amino acids. V was trimmed by 1 base and J by 2 bases, leaving 6 bases between them. Germline loops: CDR1 SGDLS, CDR2 YYNGEE. The CDR3 nucleotides are TGTGCCAGCAGCGTAACGGTACAAGAGACCCAGTACTTC. This codes for CASSVTVQETQYF.

This clone was counted only a few times. The DNA for the CDR3 is TGCAGCGTTGAAGGCGGGACAGGGCCCCTCTATGGCTACACCTTC. Protein product: CSVEGGTGPLYGYTF. The chain joins TRBV29-1 to TRBJ1-2, with 9 bases fitting TRBD1. Germline lookup yields CDR1 SQVTM and CDR2 ANQGSEA. J was trimmed by 4 bases and V by 1 base; bases with no gene match: 7. CDR3 length: 15 residues.

The chain employs TRBV30 and TRBJ2-7; 8 nucleotides line up with TRBD2. This CDR3 comprises 14 residues. The ends lost 4 bases at V and 6 bases at J; junction bases unmatched: 11. CDR1 is GTSNPN and CDR2 is SVGIG in the germline V gene (reference sequence). The CDR3 loop reads CAWNTGTRGSEQYF. Here the CDR3 DNA reads TGTGCCTGGAATACCGGGACTAGGGGGAGCGAGCAGTACTTC.